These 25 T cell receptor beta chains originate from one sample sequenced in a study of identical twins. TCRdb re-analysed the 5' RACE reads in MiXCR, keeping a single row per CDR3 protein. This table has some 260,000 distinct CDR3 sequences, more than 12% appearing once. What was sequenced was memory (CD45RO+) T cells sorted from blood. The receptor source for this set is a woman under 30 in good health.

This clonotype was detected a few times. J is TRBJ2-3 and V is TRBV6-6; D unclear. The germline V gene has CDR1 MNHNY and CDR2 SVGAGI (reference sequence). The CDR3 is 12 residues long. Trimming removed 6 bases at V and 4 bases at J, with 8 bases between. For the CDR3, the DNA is TGTGCCAGCAGCGCCCCGGCAGATACGCAGTATTTT. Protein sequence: CASSAPADTQYF.

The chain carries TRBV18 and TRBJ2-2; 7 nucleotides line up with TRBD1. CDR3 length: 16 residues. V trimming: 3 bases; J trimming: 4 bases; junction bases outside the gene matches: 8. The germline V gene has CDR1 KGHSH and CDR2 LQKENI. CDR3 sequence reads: CASSPFSTGSTGELFF. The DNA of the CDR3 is TGTGCCAGCTCACCGTTTTCGACAGGGTCCACCGGGGAGCTGTTTTTT.

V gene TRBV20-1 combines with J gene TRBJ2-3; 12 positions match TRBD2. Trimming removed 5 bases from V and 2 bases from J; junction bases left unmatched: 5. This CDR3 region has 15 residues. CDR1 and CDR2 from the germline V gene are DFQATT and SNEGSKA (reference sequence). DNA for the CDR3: TGCAGTGCTGGAGGACTAGCGGGGAACACAGATACGCAGTATTTT. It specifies CSAGGLAGNTDTQYF.

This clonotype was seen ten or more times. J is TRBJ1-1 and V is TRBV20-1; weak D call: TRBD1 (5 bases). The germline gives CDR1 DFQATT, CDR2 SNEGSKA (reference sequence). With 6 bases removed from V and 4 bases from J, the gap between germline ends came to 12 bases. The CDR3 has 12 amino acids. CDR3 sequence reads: CSAAGVGTEAFF. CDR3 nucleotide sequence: TGCAGTGCCGCGGGGGTTGGCACTGAAGCTTTCTTT.

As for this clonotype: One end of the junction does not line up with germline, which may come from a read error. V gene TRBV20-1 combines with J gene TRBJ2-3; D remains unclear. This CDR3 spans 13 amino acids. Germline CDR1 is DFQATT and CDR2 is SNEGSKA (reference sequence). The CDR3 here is CSARRPPTHTQYF. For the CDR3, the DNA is TGCAGTGCTAGGAGGCCTCCCACACATACGCAGTATTTT.

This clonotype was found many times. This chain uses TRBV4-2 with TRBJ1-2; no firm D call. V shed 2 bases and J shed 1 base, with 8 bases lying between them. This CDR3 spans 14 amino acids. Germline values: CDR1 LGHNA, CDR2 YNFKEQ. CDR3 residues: CASSQRTYNYGYTF. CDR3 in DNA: TGTGCCAGCAGCCAACGGACGTATAACTATGGCTACACCTTC.

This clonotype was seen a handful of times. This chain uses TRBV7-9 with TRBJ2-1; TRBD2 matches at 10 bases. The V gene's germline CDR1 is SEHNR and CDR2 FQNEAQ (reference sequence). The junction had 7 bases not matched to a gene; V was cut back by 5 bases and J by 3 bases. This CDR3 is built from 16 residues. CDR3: CASSPFGLAVYNEQFF. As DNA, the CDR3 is TGTGCCAGCAGCCCATTCGGACTAGCGGTCTACAATGAGCAGTTCTTC.

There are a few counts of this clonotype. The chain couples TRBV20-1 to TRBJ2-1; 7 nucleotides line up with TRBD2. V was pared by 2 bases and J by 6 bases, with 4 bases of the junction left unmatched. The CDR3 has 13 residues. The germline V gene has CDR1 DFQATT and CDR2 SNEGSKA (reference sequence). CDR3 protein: CSARTGLVNEQFF. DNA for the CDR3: TGCAGTGCTAGAACCGGACTAGTCAATGAGCAGTTCTTC.

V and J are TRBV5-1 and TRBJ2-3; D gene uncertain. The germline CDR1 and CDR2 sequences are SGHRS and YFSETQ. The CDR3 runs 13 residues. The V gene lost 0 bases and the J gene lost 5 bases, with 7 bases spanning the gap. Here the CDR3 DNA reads TGCGCCAGCAGCTTGGATAGTGGAGATACGCAGTATTTT. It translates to CASSLDSGDTQYF.

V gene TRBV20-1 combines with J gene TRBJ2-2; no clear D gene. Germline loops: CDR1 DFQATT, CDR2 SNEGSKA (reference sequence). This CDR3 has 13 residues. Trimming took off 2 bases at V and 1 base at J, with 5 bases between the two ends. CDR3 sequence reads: CSARRQNTGELFF. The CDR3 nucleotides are TGCAGTGCTAGACGGCAGAACACCGGGGAGCTGTTTTTT.

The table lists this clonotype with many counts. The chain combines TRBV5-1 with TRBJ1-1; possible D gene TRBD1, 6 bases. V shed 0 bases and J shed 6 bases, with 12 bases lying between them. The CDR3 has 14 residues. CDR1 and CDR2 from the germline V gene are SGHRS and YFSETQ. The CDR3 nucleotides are TGCGCCAGCAGCTTGGATGGGGGCAAGGCTGAAGCTTTCTTT. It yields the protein CASSLDGGKAEAFF.

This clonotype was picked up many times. The CDR3 protein is CASRSPSLGQYEQYF. DNA of the CDR3: TGTGCCAGCAGATCTCCGTCCCTAGGCCAATACGAGCAGTACTTC. V gene TRBV5-6 combines with J gene TRBJ2-7; no clear D. Trimming took off 5 bases at V and 4 bases at J, with 19 bases between the two ends. This CDR3 region has 15 residues. Germline values: CDR1 SGHDT, CDR2 YYEEEE.

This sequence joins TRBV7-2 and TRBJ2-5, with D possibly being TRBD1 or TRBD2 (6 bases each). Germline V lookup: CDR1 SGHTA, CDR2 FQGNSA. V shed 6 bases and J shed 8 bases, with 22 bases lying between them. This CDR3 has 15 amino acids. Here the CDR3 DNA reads TGTGCCAGCAGTTCGCGCCGGGGGCCGGTTGACACCCAGTACTTC. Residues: CASSSRRGPVDTQYF.

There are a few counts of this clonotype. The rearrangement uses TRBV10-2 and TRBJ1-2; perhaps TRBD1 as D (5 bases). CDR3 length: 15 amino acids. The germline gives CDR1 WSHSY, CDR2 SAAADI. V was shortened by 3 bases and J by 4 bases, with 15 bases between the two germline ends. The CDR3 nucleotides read TGCGCCAGCAGTGACTTTGATCAGGGCCTCTATGGCTACACCTTC. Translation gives CASSDFDQGLYGYTF.

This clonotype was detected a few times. The CDR3 is CASSPRTGVYNSPLHF. The CDR3 DNA reads as TGTGCCAGCAGTCCTAGGACAGGGGTGTATAATTCACCCCTCCACTTT. The chain couples TRBV2 to TRBJ1-6, with 9 positions matching TRBD1. V gave up 5 bases and J gave up 4 bases; unmatched junction bases: 6. Germline V gives CDR1 SNHLY, CDR2 FYNNEI. The CDR3 is 16 residues long.

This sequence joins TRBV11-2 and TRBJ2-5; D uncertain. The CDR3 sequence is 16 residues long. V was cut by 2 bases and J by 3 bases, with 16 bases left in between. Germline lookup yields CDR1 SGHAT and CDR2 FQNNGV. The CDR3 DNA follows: TGTGCCAGCAGCTTAAACATGGCTACGGTCGAAGAGACCCAGTACTTC. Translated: CASSLNMATVEETQYF.

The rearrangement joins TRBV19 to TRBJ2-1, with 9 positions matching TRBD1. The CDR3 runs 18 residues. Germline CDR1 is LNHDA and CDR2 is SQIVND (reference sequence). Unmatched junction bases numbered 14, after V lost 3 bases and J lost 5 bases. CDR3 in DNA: TGTGCCAGTAGTATTTCCGGCCTGGGACAGGGTTACCACAATGAGCAGTTCTTC. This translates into CASSISGLGQGYHNEQFF.

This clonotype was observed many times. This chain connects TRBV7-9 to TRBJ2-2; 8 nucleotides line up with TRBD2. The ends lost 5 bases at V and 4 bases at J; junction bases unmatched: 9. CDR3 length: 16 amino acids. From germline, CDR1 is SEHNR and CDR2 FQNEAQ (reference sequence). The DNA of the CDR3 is TGTGCCAGCAGCCGGAGGCGGGAGGCCAGCACCGGGGAGCTGTTTTTT. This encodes CASSRRREASTGELFF.

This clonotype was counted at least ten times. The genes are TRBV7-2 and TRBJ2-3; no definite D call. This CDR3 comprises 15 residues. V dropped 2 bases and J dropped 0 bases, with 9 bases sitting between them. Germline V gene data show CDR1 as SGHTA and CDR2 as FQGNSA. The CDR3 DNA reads TGTGCCAGCAGCTTAAGGTGGGCTAGCACAGATACGCAGTATTTT. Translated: CASSLRWASTDTQYF.

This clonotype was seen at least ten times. The DNA of the CDR3 is TGTGCCAGCAGCTTAGCCAGGGCCGGGGAGCTGTTTTTT. It is translated as CASSLARAGELFF. This chain links TRBV7-9 with TRBJ2-2, with D possibly being TRBD1 (5 bases). Germline V gene lookup returns CDR1 SEHNR and CDR2 FQNEAQ (reference sequence). The ends were cut back, 0 bases at V and 6 bases at J, with 5 bases in the middle. The length of the CDR3 is 13 residues.

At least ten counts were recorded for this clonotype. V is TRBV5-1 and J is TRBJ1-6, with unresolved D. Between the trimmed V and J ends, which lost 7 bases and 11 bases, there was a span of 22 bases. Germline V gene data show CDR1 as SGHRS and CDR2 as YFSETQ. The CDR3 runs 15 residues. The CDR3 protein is CASEAFSGSSTPLHF. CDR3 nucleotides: TGCGCCAGCGAGGCCTTCTCGGGATCCTCGACACCCCTCCACTTT.

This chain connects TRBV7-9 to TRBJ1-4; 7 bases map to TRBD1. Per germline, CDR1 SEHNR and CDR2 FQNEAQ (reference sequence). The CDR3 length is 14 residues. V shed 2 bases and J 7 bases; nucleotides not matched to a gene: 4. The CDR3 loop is CASSLPRGTEKLFF. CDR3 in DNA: TGTGCCAGCAGCTTACCCAGGGGGACTGAAAAACTGTTTTTT.

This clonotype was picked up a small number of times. CDR3 nucleotide sequence: TGTGCCAGCAGTTACGTGAGAGAGAACCGGCTAGCGGGAACCAATGAGCAGTTCTTC. Its protein product is CASSYVRENRLAGTNEQFF. This sequence joins TRBV6-2 or TRBV6-3 and TRBJ2-1; 9 bases agree with TRBD2. Unmatched junction bases numbered 17, after V lost 2 bases and J lost 6 bases. The CDR3 totals 19 residues. Germline values: CDR1 MNHEY, CDR2 SVGEGT.

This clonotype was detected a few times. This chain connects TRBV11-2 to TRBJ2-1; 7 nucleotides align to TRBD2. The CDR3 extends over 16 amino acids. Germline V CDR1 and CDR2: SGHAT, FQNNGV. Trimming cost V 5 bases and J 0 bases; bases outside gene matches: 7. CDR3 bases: TGTGCCAGCAGCGCTACTAGCGCAAACTCCTACAATGAGCAGTTCTTC. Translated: CASSATSANSYNEQFF.

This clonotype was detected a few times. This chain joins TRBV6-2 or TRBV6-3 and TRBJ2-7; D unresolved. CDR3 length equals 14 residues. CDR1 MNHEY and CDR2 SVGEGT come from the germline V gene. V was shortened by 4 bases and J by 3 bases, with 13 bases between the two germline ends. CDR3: CASSLVGYLYEQYF. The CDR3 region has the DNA TGTGCCAGCAGTTTAGTGGGTTACCTCTACGAGCAGTACTTC.